This T cell receptor (beta chain) was identified during a study of technical replicates of blood from a few donors. Measured with immunoSEQ multiplex PCR; TCRdb has only the in-frame clones, and not every one. The table has roughly 80,000 clones, around 94% seen once; the top ten hold roughly 0.38%. The CDR3 is made up of 16 amino acids. Trimming removed 0 bases from V and 2 bases from J, with 12 bases in between. Germline CDR1 WNHNN, CDR2 SYGVQD (reference sequence). This sequence joins TRBV10-1 and TRBJ2-3; the D gene is possibly TRBD1 (5 bases). The source material was T cells isolated from PBMCs. This TCR came from a human donor in good health. DNA for the CDR3: TGCGCCAGCAGTGAGTCGAGCAACAGGTTCACAGATACGCAGTATTTT. Protein product: CASSESSNRFTDTQYF.